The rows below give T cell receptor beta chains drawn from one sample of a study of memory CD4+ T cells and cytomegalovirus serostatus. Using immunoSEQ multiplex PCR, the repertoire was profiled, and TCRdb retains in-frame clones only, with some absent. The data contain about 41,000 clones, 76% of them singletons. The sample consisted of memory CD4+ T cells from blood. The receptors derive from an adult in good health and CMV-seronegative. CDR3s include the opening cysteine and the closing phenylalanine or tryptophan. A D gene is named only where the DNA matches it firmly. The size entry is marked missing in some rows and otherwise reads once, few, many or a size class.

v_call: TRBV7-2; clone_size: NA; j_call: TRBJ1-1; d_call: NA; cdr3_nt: TGTGCTTCAGGGAGGTCGAACACTGAAGCTTTCTTT; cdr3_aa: CASGRSNTEAFF
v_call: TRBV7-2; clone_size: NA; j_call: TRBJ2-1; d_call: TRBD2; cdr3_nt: TGTGCCAGCAGCGTAGGGATACTAGCGGGAGATGGCAATGAGCAGTTCTTC; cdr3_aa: CASSVGILAGDGNEQFF
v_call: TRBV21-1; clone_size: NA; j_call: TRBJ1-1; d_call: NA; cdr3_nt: TGTGCCAGCAGCAAAGGACACCAGAACACTGAAGCTTTCTTT; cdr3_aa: CASSKGHQNTEAFF
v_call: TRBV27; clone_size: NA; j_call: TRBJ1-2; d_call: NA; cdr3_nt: NA; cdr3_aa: CASSSSTGGLSGYTF
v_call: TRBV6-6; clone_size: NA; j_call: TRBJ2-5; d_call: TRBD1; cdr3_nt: TGTGCCAGCAGTATTGAATACCAGGGGGCCCAGTACTTC; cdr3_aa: CASSIEYQGAQYF
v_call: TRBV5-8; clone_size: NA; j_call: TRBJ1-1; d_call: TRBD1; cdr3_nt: TGTGCCAGCAGCTTCCACAGGGGCGCGTACACTGAAGCTTTCTTT; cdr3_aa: CASSFHRGAYTEAFF
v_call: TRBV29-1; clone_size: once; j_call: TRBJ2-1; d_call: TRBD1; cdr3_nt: TGCAGCGTTGCCGGGACAGGGGGAGGCTACAATGAGCAGTTCTTC; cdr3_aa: CSVAGTGGGYNEQFF
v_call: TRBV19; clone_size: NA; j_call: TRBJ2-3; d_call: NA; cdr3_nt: TGTGCCAGTAGTAGGCGGGACTCCGGGGGTACAGATACGCAGTATTTT; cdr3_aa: CASSRRDSGGTDTQYF
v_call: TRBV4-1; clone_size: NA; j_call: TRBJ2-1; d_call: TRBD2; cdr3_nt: TGCGCCAGCAGCTATACTAGCGGCTCCTACAATGAGCAGTTCTTC; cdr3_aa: CASSYTSGSYNEQFF
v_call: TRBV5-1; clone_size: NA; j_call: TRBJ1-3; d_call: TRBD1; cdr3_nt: TGCGCCAGCAGCTTGGTGACAGGGGGCAGCTCTGGAAACACCATATATTTT; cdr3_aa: CASSLVTGGSSGNTIYF
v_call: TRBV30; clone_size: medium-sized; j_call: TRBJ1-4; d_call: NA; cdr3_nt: TGTGCCTGGAGTCCGGGGGCGGCTAATGAAAAACTGTTTTTT; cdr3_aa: CAWSPGAANEKLFF
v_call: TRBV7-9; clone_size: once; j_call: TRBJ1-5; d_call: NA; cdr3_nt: TGTGCCAGCAGCTTAGACCCTAATCAGCCCCAGCATTTT; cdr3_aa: CASSLDPNQPQHF
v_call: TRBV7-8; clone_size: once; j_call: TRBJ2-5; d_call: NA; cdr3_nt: TGTGCCAGCAGCCTTGGGACTTTACAAGAGACCCAGTACTTC; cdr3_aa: CASSLGTLQETQYF
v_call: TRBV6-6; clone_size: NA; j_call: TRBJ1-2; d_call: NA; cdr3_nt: TGTGCCAGCAGTGCTACGGGGGGGTCGAATAACTATGGCTACACCTTC; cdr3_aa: CASSATGGSNNYGYTF
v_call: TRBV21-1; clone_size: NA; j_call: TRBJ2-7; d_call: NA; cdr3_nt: TGTGCCAGCAGCAAGTGGGACAGGGATTTAAAGAACTACGAGCAGTACTTC; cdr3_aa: CASSKWDRDLKNYEQYF
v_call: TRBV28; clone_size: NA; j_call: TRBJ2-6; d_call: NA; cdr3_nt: TGTGCCAGCAGAATATCTGGGGCCAACGTCCTGACTTTC; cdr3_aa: CASRISGANVLTF
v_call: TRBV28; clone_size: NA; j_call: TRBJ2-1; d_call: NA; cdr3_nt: TGTGCCAGCAGTCTAGCAAGAAGTGAGCAGTTCTTC; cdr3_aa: CASSLARSEQFF
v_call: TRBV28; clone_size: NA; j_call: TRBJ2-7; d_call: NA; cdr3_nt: TGTGCCAGCAGTTTTTCAGGACAGTCAGCCTACGAGCAGTACTTC; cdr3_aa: CASSFSGQSAYEQYF
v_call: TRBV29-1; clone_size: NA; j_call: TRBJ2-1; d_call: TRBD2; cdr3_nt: TGCAGCGTACCGGGACTAGGTAACAATGAGCAGTTCTTC; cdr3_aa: CSVPGLGNNEQFF
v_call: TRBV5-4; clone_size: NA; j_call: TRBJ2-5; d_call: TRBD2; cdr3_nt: TGTGCCAGCAGCTTGGGTGTGACTAGCGTAAGCCAAGAGACCCAGTACTTC; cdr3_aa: CASSLGVTSVSQETQYF
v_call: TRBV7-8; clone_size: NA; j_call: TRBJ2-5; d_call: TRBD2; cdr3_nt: TGTGCCAGCAGCTTAGAGGTAGCGGGAGGGCCCGGGGAGACCCAGTACTTC; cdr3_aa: CASSLEVAGGPGETQYF
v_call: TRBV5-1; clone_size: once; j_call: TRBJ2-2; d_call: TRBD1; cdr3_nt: TGCGCCAGCAGCTTGATGAGGGGGCTGAAAACCGGGGAGCTGTTTTTT; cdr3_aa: CASSLMRGLKTGELFF
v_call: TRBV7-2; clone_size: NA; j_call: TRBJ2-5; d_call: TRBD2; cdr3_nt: TGTGCCAGCAGCTTATTGGGGACTAATCGGGAGACCCAGTACTTC; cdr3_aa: CASSLLGTNRETQYF
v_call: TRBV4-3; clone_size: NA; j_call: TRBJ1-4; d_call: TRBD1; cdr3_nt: TGCGCCAGCAGCCAAGACCACCAGGGGGGTGTAAAACTGTTTTTT; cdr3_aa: CASSQDHQGGVKLFF
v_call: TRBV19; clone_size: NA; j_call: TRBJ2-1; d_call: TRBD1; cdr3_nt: TGTGCCAGTAGTAGGGACAGGGGCGGTTTGTACAATGAGCAGTTCTTC; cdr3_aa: CASSRDRGGLYNEQFF